Each of the 6 T cell receptor beta chains below was sequenced from the same sample in a study of T cells in Graves' hyperthyroidism and ophthalmopathy. RNA transcripts gave rise to amplified TCR beta CDR3 regions. During a first-round RT-PCR of the TCR CDR3, the HTBI primer set was used. TCRdb processed the multiplex PCR reads anew with MiXCR; each CDR3 protein has one entry. The repertoire holds roughly 500,000 distinct CDR3 sequences, with 46% as singletons. Sequencing input: peripheral blood or thyroid tissue (not recorded which). The source is an adult woman with Graves' disease, either hyperthyroidism or ophthalmopathy (not recorded which).

This clonotype was counted between two and nine times. The chain has TRBV7-9 and TRBJ2-2; 11 bases are a match to TRBD2. Germline V gene data show CDR1 as SEHNR and CDR2 as FQNEAQ (reference sequence). With 5 bases clipped from V and 3 bases from J, the junction kept 5 bases outside the gene matches. There are 16 residues in the CDR3. The CDR3 here is CASSLGLAGYTGELFF. The CDR3, as DNA: TGTGCCAGCAGCCTCGGACTAGCGGGCTACACCGGGGAGCTGTTTTTT.

In its sample, this clonotype was seen a few times. This chain connects TRBV5-4 to TRBJ2-7, with 10 bases identical to TRBD2. CDR1 and CDR2 from the germline V gene are SGHNT and YYREEE (reference sequence). J was trimmed by 4 bases and V by 4 bases; bases with no gene match: 8. The CDR3 has 15 amino acids. The chain's CDR3 is CASSRLAGAVYEQYF. The DNA of the CDR3 is TGTGCCAGCAGCAGGCTAGCGGGAGCGGTTTACGAGCAGTACTTC.

The CDR3 loop reads CATRRSSGNTIYF. The CDR3 DNA reads TGTGCCACGCGCCGTAGCTCTGGAAACACCATATATTTT. J is TRBJ1-3 and V is TRBV19, with no clear D. The CDR3 extends over 13 amino acids. CDR1 is LNHDA, CDR2 SQIVND, per germline (reference sequence). Trimming pared 10 bases from V and 0 bases from J, leaving 10 bases between. Full variable domain (missing parts from reference TRBV19 and TRBJ1-3): DGGITQSPKYLFRKEGQNVTLSCEQNLNHDAMYWYRQDPGQGLRLIYYSQIVNDFQKGDIAEGYSVSREKKESFPLTVTSAQKNPTAFYLCATRRSSGNTIYFGEGSWLTVV.

The genes are TRBV29-1 and TRBJ2-7, with 7 bases identical to TRBD1. This CDR3 has 13 amino acids. The V gene's germline CDR1 is SQVTM and CDR2 ANQGSEA. V lost 4 bases, J lost 2 bases, and 5 bases stayed unmatched. Here the CDR3 DNA reads TGCAGCGTTGTTCCCGGGACAGCCTACGAGCAGTACTTC. Protein: CSVVPGTAYEQYF.

CDR3 sequence: CATSRVAGSGYGYTF. The CDR3 DNA is TGTGCCACCAGCAGAGTGGCAGGGTCCGGCTATGGCTACACCTTC. The chain combines TRBV15 with TRBJ1-2; TRBD1 is a possible D gene (5 bases). CDR1 LNHNV and CDR2 YYDKDF come from the germline V gene (reference sequence). The V end lost 1 base, the J end lost 4 bases, and 13 bases lay between the germline ends. The CDR3 loop spans 15 amino acids.

This chain uses TRBV3-1 with TRBJ1-5, with 9 bases lining up with TRBD1. The germline CDR1 and CDR2 sequences are LGHDT and YNNKEL (reference sequence). With 5 bases clipped from V and 6 bases from J, the junction kept 5 bases outside the gene matches. This CDR3 comprises 14 residues. The CDR3 DNA is TGTGCCAGCAGCAATGGACAGGGGCGTCAGCCCCAGCATTTT. Protein product: CASSNGQGRQPQHF.